This T cell receptor beta chain was identified during a study of Ad26.COV2.S vaccination and SARS-CoV-2 variants. Study details: A COV1001 Ad26.COV2.S trial-arm participant provided the sample. Ad26.COV2.S given intramuscularly, once or twice 56 days apart.

The study's findings and limits: Vaccine recipients and placebo recipients showed similar non-spike TCR breadth.

As for this clone: Its antigen is not identified.

Described treatment: around 19 received Ad26.COV2.S at low or high dose, single or two shots; about 5 received placebo; per-sample allocation not given. Sampling took place 63 days after the first vaccine or placebo injection. The repertoire was sequenced with immunoSEQ multiplex PCR; TCRdb's copy has only in-frame clones and lacks some. The sample records under 500,000 clones, 92% being singletons. The V end was cut by 2 bases, the J end by 6 bases, with 9 bases between. Germline V gives CDR1 MDHEN, CDR2 SYDVKM. CDR3 size: 13 residues. The specimen comprised peripheral blood, sampled in a trial of Ad26.COV2.S vaccine versus placebo. This sequence was found in a person between 18 and 60 years old who received the Ad26.COV2.S COVID-19 vaccine or a placebo. The rearrangement links TRBV28 to TRBJ2-3; no clear D gene. The CDR3 nucleotides read TGTGCCAGCAGTTTAAGGATGGTGGATACGCAGTATTTT. Its translation: CASSLRMVDTQYF.